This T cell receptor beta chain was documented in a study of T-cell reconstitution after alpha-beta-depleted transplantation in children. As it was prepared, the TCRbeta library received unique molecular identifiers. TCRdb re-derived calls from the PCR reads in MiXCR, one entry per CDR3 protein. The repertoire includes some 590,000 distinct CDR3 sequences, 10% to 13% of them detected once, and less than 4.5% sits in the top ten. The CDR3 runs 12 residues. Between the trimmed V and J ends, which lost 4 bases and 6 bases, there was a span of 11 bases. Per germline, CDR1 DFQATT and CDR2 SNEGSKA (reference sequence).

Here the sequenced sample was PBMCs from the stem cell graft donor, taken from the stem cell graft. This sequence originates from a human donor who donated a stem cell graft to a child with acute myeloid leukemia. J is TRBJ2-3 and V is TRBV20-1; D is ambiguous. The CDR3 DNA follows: TGCAGTGCTACCTGGGATCCCGATACGCAGTATTTT. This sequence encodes CSATWDPDTQYF.